This T cell receptor beta chain originates from a study of T cells after yellow fever vaccination. This clonotype was counted at least ten times. CDR1 is MGHDK and CDR2 is SYGVNS in the germline V gene. Trimming removed 10 bases at V and 6 bases at J, with 16 bases between. This CDR3 comprises 12 residues. MiXCR was run by TCRdb on the 5' RACE reads, yielding one entry per CDR3 protein. The table has around 330,000 distinct CDR3 sequences, more than 3% seen once. The V gene is TRBV25-1, the J gene TRBJ2-7; perhaps TRBD1 as D (5 bases). Sequenced material: PBMCs, taken on the day of the yellow fever booster vaccination. The origin of this receptor is a man aged 18 to 30 who received the YFV17D yellow fever vaccine. CDR3 sequence reads: CATSPQGGEQYF. CDR3 in DNA: TGTGCCACCTCACCGCAGGGCGGCGAGCAGTACTTC.